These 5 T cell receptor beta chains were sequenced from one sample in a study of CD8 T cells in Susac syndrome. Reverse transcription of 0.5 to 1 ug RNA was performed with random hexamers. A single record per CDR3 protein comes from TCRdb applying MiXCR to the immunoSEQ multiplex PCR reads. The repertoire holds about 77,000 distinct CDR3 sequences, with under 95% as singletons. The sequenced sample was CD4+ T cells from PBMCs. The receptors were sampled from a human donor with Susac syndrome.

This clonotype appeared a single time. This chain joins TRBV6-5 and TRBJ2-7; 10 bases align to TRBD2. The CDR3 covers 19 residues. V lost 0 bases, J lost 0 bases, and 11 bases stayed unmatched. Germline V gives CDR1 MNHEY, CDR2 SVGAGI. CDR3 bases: TGTGCCAGCAGTTACTCAGGGGCTAGCGGGAGACGTAGCTCCTACGAGCAGTACTTC. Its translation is CASSYSGASGRRSSYEQYF.

The CDR3 region is CASSPVLRVISTEAFF. CDR3 nucleotides: TGTGCCAGCAGTCCAGTACTAAGGGTCATTAGCACTGAAGCTTTCTTT. The gene calls are TRBV27 and TRBJ1-1; D is undetermined. The CDR3 totals 16 residues. Trimming took off 5 bases at V and 4 bases at J, with 20 bases between the two ends. Germline V CDR1 and CDR2: MNHEY, SMNVEV (reference sequence).

For the CDR3, the DNA is TGTGCCACCAGGCGGGGTAGCACAGATACGCAGTATTTT. This sequence encodes CATRRGSTDTQYF. The chain uses TRBV15 and TRBJ2-3, with a weak D call TRBD2 (6 bases). The V gene lost 6 bases and the J gene lost 0 bases, with 7 bases spanning the gap. CDR1 LNHNV and CDR2 YYDKDF come from the germline V gene (reference sequence). The CDR3 has 13 residues.

The CDR3 DNA reads as TGTGCCTCACGACTAGCGGGGGGCCCCCAGCAGTACTTC. Its translation: CASRLAGGPQQYF. The chain joins TRBV11-2 to TRBJ2-7; 13 positions match TRBD2. The CDR3 covers 13 residues. CDR1 is SGHAT and CDR2 is FQNNGV in the germline V gene. The trim removed 11 bases at V and 8 bases at J, leaving 9 bases unmatched.

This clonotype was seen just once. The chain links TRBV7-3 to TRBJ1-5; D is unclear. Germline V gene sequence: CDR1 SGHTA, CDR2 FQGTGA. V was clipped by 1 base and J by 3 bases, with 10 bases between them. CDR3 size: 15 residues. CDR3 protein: CASSLNSEYNQPQHF. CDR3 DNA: TGTGCCAGCAGCTTAAACAGCGAGTACAATCAGCCCCAGCATTTT.